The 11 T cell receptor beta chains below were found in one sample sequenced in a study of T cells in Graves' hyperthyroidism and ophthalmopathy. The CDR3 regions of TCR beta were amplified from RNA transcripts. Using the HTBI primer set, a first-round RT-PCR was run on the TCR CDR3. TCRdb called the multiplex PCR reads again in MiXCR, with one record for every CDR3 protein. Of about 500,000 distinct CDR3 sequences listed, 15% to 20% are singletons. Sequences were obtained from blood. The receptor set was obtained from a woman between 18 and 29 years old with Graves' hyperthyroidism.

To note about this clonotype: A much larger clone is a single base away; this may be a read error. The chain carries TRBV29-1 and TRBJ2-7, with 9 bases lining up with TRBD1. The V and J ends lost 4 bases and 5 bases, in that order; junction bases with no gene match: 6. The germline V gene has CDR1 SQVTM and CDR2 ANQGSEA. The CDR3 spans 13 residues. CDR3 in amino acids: CSVAGTGFNEQYF. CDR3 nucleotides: TGCAGCGTTGCAGGGACAGGGTTTAACGAGCAGTACTTC.

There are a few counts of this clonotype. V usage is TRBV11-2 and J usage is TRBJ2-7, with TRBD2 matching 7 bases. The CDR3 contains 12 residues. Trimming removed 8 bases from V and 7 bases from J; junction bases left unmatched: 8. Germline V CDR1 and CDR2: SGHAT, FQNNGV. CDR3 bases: TGTGCCAGCTTAAGCGGGAAGGGTGAGCAGTACTTC. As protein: CASLSGKGEQYF.

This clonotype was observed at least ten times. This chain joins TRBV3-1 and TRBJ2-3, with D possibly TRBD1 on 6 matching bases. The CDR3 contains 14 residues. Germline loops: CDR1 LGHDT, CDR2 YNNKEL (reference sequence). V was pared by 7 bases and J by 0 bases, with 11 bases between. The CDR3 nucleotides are TGTGCCAGCATCGGGACACCAAGCACAGATACGCAGTATTTT. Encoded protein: CASIGTPSTDTQYF.

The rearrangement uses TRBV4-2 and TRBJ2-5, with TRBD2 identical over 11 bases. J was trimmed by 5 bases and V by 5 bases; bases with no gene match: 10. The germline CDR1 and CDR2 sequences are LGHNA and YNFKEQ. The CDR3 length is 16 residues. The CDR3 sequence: CASSYLLAGGPETQYF. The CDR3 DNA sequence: TGTGCCAGCAGCTACCTTTTAGCGGGGGGGCCGGAGACCCAGTACTTC.

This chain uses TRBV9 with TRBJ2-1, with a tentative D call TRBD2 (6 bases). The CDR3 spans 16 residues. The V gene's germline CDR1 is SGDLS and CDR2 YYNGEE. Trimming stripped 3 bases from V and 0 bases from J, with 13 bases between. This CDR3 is CASSASGPSSYNEQFF. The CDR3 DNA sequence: TGTGCCAGCAGCGCCAGCGGGCCGAGCTCCTACAATGAGCAGTTCTTC.

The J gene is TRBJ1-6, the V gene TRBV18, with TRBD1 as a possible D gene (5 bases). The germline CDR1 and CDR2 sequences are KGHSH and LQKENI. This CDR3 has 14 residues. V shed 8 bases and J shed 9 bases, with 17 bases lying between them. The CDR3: CASSTGPGSSPLHF. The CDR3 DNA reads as TGTGCCAGCAGCACGGGGCCAGGGAGTTCACCCCTCCACTTT.

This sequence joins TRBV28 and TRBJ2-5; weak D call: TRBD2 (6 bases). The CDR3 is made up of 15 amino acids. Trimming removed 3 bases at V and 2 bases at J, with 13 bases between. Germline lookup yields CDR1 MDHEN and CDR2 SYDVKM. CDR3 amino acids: CASSFLLASQETQYF. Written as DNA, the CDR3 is TGTGCCAGCAGTTTTCTTCTAGCGTCGCAAGAGACCCAGTACTTC.

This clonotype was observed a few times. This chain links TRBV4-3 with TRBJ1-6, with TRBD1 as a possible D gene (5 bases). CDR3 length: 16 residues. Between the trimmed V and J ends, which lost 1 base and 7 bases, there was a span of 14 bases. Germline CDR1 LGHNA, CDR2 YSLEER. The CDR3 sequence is CASSQVGTAKNSPLHF. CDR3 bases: TGCGCCAGCAGCCAAGTGGGGACTGCAAAAAATTCACCCCTCCACTTT.

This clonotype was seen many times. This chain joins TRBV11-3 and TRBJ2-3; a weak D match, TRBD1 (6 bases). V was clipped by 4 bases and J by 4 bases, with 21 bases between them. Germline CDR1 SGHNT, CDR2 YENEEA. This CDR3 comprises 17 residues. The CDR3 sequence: CASSSKSWGHLADTQYF. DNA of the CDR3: TGTGCCAGCAGCTCAAAATCGTGGGGGCATTTAGCAGATACGCAGTATTTT.

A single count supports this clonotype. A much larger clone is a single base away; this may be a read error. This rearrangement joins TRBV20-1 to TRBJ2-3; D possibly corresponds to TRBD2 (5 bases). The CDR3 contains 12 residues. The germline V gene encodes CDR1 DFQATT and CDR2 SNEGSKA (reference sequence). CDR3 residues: CSALGGPDTKYF. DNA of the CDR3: TGCAGTGCTCTGGGCGGGCCAGATACGAAGTATTTT.

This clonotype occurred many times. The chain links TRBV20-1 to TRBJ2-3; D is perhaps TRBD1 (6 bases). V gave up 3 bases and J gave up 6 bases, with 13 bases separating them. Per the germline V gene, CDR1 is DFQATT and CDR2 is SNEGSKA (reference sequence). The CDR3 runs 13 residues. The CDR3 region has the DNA TGCAGTGCTAGTGACAGGTCCATGGATACGCAGTATTTT. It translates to CSASDRSMDTQYF.